This TCR beta chain was observed in a study of radiotherapy plus CTLA-4 blockade in lung cancer. On this clone itself: Its antigen is still unknown.

This table comes from immunoSEQ multiplex PCR, and its TCRdb copy is limited to in-frame clones, with some not included. This table has 120,000 or so clones, about 83% appearing once. The CDR3 length is 15 residues. CDR1 is MRHNA, CDR2 SNTAGT, per germline. The ends lost 5 bases at V and 6 bases at J; junction bases unmatched: 8. General study results and limits: Expansion of tumor-derived TCR clones was observed in blood after radiotherapy plus ipilimumab.

The rearrangement uses TRBV6-4 and TRBJ2-1; TRBD1 aligns across 9 bases. This sequence was found in a human donor with non-small cell lung cancer who had a partial response to radiotherapy plus ipilimumab. Sequencing was performed on peripheral blood, taken from a patient treated with radiotherapy plus ipilimumab. The CDR3 nucleotides read TGTGCCAGCAGTACTGGGACAGGGCTCGGCAATGAGCAGTTCTTC. Translation gives CASSTGTGLGNEQFF.